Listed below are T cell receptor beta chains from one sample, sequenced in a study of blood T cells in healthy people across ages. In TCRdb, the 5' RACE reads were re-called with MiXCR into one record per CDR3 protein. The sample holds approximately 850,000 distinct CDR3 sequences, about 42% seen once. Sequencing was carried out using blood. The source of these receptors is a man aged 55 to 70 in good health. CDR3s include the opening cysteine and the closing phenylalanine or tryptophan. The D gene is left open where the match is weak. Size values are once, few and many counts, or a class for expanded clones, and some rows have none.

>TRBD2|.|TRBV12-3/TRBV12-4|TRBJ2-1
CASSFRLAAYNEQFF
TGTGCCAGCAGTTTCAGACTAGCGGCCTACAATGAGCAGTTCTTC
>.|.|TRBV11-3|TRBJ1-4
CASSPHGSQGWNEKLFF
TGTGCCAGCAGCCCTCATGGGTCACAGGGTTGGAATGAAAAACTGTTTTTT
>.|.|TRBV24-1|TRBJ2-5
CATSDFGRGQETQYF
TGTGCCACCAGTGATTTTGGGCGGGGACAAGAGACCCAGTACTTC
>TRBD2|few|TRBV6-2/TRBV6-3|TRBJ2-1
CASSFLAGGPYNEQFF
TGTGCCAGCAGCTTCTTAGCGGGGGGGCCCTACAATGAGCAGTTCTTC
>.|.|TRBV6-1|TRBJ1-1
CASKGQYTEAFF
TGTGCCAGCAAGGGCCAGTACACTGAAGCTTTCTTT
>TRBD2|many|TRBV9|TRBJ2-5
CASSPFGGVYQETQYF
TGTGCCAGCAGCCCATTTGGGGGGGTGTACCAAGAGACCCAGTACTTC
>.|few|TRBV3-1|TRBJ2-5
CASSRKTQYF
TGTGCCAGCAGCCGAAAGACCCAGTACTTC
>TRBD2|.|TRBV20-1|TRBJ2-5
CSARDRKRGGIETQYF
TGCAGTGCTAGAGATCGGAAGCGGGGGGGGATCGAGACCCAGTACTTC
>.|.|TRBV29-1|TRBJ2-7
CSVAIAGREQYF
TGCAGCGTTGCCATTGCGGGTCGCGAGCAGTACTTC
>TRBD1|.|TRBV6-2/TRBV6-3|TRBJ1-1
CASSYRPWDRPYVEDTEAFF
TGTGCCAGCAGTTACCGACCCTGGGACAGGCCATATGTCGAGGACACTGAAGCTTTCTTT